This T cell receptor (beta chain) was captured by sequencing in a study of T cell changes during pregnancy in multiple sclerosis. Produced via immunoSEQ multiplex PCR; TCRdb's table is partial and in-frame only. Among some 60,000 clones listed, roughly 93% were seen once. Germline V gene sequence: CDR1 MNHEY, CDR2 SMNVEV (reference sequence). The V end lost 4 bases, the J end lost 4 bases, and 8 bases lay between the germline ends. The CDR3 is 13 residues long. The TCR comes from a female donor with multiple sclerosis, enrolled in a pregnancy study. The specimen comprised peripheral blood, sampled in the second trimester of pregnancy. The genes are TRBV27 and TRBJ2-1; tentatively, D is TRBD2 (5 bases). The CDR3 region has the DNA TGTGCCAGCAGTTCCGCGGGTTACAATGAGCAGTTCTTC. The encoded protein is CASSSAGYNEQFF.